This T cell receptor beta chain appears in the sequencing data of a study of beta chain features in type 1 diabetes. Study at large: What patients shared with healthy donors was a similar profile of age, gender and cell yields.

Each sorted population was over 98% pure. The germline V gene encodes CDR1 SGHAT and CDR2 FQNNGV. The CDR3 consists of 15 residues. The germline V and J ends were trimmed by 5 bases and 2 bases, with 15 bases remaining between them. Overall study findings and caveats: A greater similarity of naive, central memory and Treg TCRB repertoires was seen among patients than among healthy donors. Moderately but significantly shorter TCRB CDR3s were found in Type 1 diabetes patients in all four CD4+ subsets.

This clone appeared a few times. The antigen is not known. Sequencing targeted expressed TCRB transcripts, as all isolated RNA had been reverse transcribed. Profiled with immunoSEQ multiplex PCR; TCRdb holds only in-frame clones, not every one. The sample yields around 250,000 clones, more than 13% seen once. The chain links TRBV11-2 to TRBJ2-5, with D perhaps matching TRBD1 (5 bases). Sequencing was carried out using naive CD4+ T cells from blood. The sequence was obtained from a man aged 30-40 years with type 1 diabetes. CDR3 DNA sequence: TGTGCCAGCAGCCCAGCCAGACAGCTGCAAGAGACCCAGTACTTC. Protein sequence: CASSPARQLQETQYF.